The TCR beta chain described here comes from a study of shared clonotypes between healthy human individuals. Sequencing was performed with immunoSEQ multiplex PCR; in TCRdb, only in-frame clones are kept and a portion is missing. The table has approximately 1.5 million clones, 95% to 99% seen once. Looked up from germline, CDR1 is MNHEY and CDR2 is SMNVEV (reference sequence). Losses at the gene ends were 4 bases for V and 3 bases for J; bases not matched to a gene: 10. The CDR3 is 19 amino acids. This TCR was sampled from a man aged 25-40 years in good health. The chain combines TRBV27 with TRBJ2-2; 14 bases agree with TRBD2. Material: naive CD4+ T cells sorted from blood. The subset here: CD45RA+ positively selected. As DNA, the CDR3 is TGTGCCAGCAGTTACCGGACTAGCGGGAGGTCAGGGGACACCGGGGAGCTGTTTTTT. It yields the protein CASSYRTSGRSGDTGELFF.